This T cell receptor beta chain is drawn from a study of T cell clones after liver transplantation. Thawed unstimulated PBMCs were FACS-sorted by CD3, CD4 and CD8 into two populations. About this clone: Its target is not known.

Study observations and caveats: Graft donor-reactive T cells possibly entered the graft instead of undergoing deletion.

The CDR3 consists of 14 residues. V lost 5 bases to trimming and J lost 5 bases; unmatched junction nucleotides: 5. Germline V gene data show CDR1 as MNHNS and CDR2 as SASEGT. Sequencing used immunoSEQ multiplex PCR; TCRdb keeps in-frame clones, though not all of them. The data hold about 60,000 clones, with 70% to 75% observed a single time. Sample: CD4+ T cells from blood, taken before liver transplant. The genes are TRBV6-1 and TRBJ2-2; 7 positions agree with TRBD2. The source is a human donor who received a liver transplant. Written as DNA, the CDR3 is TGTGCCAGCAGTCGACTAGCCGGTACCGGGGAGCTGTTTTTT. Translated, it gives CASSRLAGTGELFF.